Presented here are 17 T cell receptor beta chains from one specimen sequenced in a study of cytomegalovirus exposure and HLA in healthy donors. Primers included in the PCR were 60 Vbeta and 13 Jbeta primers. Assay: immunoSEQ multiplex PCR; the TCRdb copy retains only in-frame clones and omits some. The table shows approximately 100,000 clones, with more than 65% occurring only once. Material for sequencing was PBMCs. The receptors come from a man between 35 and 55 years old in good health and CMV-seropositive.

The CDR3 sequence is CASSLDTLANTGELFF. The CDR3 region has the DNA TGTGCCAGCAGCCTCGACACCCTCGCGAACACCGGGGAGCTGTTTTTT. This sequence joins TRBV7-3 and TRBJ2-2; D ambiguous. Germline lookup yields CDR1 SGHTA and CDR2 FQGTGA. The CDR3 contains 16 residues. Trimming took 5 bases from V and 0 from J, leaving 13 bases between them.

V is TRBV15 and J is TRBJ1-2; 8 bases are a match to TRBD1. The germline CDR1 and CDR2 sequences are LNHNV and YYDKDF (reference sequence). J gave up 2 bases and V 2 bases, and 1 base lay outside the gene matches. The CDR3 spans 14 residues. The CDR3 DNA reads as TGTGCCACCAGCAGATGGGACAGGAACTATGGCTACACCTTC. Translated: CATSRWDRNYGYTF.

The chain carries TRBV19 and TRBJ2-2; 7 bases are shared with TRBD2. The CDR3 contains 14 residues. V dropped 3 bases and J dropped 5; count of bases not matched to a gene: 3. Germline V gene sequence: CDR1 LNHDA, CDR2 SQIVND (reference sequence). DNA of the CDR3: TGTGCCAGTAGTATGAGGGAGGGAACCGGGGAGCTGTTTTTT. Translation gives CASSMREGTGELFF.

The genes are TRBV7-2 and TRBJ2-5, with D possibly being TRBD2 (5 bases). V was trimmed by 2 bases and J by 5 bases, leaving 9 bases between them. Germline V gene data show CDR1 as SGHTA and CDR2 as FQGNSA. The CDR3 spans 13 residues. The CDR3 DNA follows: TGTGCCAGCAGCTTATCGGGGTTGGAGACCCAGTACTTC. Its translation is CASSLSGLETQYF.

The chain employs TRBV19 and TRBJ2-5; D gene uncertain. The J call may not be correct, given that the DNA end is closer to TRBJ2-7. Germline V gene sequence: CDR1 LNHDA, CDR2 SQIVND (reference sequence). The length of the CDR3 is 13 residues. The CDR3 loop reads CASYNPGTYEQYF. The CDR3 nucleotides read TGTGCCAGTTATAACCCAGGCACCTACGAGCAGTACTTC.

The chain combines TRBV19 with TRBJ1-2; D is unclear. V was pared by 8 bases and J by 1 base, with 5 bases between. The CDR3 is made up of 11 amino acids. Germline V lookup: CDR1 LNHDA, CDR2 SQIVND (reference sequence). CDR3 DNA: TGTGCCAGTGAGGATAACTATGGCTACACCTTC. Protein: CASEDNYGYTF.

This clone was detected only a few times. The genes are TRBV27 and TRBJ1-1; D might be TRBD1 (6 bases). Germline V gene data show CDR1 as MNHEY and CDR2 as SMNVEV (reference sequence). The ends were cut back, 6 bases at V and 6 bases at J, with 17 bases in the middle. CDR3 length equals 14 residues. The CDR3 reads CASSARGRGAEAFF. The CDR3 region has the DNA TGTGCCAGCAGCGCCCGGGGCAGGGGCGCTGAAGCTTTCTTT.

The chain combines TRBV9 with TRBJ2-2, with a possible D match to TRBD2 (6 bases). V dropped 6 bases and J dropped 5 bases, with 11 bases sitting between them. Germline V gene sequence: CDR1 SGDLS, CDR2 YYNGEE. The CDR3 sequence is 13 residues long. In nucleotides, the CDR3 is TGTGCCAGCAACGCGGGGCTAACCGGGGAGCTGTTTTTT. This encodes CASNAGLTGELFF.

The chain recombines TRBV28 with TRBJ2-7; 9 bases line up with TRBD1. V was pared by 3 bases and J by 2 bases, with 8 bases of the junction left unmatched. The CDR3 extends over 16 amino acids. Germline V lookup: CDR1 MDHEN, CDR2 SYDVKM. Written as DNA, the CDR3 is TGTGCCAGCAGTTTCCGACCGGGACAGGGTCCCTACGAGCAGTACTTC. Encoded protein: CASSFRPGQGPYEQYF.

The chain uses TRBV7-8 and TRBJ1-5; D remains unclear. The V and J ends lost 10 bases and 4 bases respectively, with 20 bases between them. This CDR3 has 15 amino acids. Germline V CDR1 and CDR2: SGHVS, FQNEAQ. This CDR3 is CATSAGWMGNQPQHF. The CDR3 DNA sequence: TGTGCCACCTCAGCGGGGTGGATGGGGAATCAGCCCCAGCATTTT.

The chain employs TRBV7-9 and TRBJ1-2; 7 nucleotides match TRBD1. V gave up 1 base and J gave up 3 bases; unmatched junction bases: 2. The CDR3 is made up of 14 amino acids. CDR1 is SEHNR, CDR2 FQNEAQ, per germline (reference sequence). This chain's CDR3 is CASSLGGTDYGYTF. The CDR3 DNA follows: TGTGCCAGCAGCTTAGGGGGGACAGACTATGGCTACACCTTC.

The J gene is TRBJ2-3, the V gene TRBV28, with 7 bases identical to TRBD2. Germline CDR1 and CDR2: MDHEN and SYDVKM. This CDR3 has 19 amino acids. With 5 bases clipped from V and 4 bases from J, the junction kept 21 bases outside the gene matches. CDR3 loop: CASSLPLGGGPKLADTQYF. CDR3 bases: TGTGCCAGCAGTCTGCCCCTGGGCGGGGGACCAAAACTCGCAGATACGCAGTATTTT.

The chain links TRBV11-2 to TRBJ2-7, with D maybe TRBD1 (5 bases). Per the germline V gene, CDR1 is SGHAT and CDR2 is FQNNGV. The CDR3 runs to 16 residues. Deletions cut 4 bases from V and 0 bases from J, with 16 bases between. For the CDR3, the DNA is TGTGCCAGCAGCTCAAGACCAAAGGGGCACTCCTACGAGCAGTACTTC. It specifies CASSSRPKGHSYEQYF.

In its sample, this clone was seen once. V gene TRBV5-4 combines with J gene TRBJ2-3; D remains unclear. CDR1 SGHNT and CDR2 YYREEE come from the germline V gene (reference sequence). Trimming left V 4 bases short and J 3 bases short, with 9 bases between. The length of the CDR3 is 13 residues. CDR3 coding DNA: TGTGCCAGCAGCGGGCAGAGTACAGATACGCAGTATTTT. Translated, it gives CASSGQSTDTQYF.

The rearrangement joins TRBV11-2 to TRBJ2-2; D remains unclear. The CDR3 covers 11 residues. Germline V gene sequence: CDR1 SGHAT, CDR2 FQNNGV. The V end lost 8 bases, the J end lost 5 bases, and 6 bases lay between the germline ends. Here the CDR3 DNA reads TGTGCCAGCCTCTTAACCGGGGAGCTGTTTTTT. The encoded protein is CASLLTGELFF.

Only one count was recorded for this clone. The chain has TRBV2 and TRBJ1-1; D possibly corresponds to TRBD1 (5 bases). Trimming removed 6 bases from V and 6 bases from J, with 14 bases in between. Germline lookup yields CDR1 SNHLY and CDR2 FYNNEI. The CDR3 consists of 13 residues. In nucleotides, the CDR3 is TGTGCCAGCAGGTGGGGGGAAACATCTGAAGCTTTCTTT. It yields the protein CASRWGETSEAFF.

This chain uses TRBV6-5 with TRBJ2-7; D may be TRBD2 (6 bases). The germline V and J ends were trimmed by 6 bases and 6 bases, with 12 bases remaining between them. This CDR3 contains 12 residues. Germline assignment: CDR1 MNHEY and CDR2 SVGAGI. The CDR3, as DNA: TGTGCCAGCAGGACGGGACTGTTCGAGCAGTACTTC. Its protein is CASRTGLFEQYF.